This T cell receptor beta chain was obtained from a study of blood T cell repertoires in COVID-19. Study-level background: T cells, B-cell-depleted T cells, or PBMCs provided the cDNA or gDNA that served as material.

As handled by the study authors: Reference gene primers were amplified, and this amplification served to estimate nucleated cell counts. Generated by immunoSEQ multiplex PCR, the TCRdb table keeps only in-frame clones and is missing some. That table furnishes V, J and clone size, whereas the DNA furnished D and trimming. This table has about 60,000 clones, about 83% appearing once. This receptor was obtained from a human donor in a cohort sampled during active COVID-19. The sequencing sample was made of peripheral blood.

The CDR3 is CASSLPGGSGYTF. The CDR3, as DNA: TGTGCCAGCAGCCTCCCAGGGGGTAGTGGCTACACCTTC. The rearrangement uses TRBV5-6 and TRBJ1-2, with TRBD1 matching 7 bases. After removal of 4 bases from V and 7 bases from J, the junction contained 7 bases not matched to a gene. Germline V lookup: CDR1 SGHDT, CDR2 YYEEEE. There are 13 residues in the CDR3.